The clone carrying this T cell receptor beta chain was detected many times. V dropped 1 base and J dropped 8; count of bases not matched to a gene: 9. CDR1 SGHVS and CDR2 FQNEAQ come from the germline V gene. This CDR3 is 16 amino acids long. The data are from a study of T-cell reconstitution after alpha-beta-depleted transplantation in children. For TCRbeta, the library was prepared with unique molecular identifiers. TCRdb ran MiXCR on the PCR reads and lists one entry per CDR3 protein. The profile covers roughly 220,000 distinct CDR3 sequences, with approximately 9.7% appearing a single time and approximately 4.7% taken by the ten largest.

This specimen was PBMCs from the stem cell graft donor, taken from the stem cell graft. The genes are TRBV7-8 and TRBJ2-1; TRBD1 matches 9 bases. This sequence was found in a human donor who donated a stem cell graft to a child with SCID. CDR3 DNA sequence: TGTGCCAGCAGCTTAGAGGCCCCGGGACAGGGTCATGAGCAGTTCTTC. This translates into CASSLEAPGQGHEQFF.